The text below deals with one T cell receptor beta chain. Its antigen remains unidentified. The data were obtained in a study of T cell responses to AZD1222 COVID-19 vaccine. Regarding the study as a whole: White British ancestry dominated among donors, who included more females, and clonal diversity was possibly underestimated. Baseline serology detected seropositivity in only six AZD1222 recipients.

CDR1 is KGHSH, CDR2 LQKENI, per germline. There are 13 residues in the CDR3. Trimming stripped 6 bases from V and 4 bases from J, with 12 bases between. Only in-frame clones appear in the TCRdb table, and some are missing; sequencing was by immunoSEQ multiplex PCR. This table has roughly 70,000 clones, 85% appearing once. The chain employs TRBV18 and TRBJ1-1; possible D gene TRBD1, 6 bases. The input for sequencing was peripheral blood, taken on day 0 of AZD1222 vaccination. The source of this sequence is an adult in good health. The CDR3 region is CASSPRGATEAFF. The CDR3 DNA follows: TGTGCCAGCTCCCCCCGGGGGGCCACTGAAGCTTTCTTT.